By frequency in the sample, the clone carrying this T cell receptor (beta chain) is large. This sample is part of a study of blood T cell repertoires in COVID-19. Background on the study: Acute and convalescent COVID-19 specimens originated in the United States, Italy and Spain. T cells, B-cell-depleted T cells, or PBMCs provided the cDNA or gDNA that served as material.

The authors' processing: Amplification from reference gene primers served as the basis for estimated nucleated cell counts. Libraries were prepared by immunoSEQ multiplex PCR; TCRdb keeps only in-frame clonotypes and omits some of them. V, J and clone size were drawn from that table, and D and trimming were deduced from the DNA. The table records about 220,000 clones, less than 90% of them present only once. The CDR3 runs to 12 residues. Germline V gene lookup returns CDR1 MNHEY and CDR2 SVGAGI. The germline V and J ends were trimmed by 5 bases and 7 bases, with 9 bases remaining between them. The chain carries TRBV6-5 and TRBJ2-1; D call uncertain. The receptor's source is a young man with active or convalescent COVID-19. The sequenced sample was peripheral blood. The CDR3 spells CASSHQANEQFF. In DNA form, the CDR3 reads TGTGCCAGCAGTCATCAGGCGAATGAGCAGTTCTTC.